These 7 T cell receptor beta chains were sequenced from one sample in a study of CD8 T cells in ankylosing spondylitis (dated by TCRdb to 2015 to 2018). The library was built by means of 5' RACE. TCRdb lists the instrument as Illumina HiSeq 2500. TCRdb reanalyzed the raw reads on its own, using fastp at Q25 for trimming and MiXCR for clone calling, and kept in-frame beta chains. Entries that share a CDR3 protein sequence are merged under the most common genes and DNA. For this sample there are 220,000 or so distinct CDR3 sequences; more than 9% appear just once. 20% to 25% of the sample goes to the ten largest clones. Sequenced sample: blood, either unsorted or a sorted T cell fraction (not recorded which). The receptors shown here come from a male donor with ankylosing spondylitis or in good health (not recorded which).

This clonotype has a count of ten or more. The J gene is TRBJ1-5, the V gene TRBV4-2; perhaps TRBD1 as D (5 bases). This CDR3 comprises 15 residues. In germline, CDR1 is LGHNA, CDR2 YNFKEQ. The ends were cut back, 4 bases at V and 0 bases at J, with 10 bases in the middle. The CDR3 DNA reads TGTGCCAGCAGCCCGACAGTTGTTAGCAATCAGCCCCAGCATTTT. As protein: CASSPTVVSNQPQHF.

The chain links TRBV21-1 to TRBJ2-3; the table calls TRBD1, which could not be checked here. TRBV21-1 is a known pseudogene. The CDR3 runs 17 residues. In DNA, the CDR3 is TGTGCCAGCAGCAAAGCCGCCCGGACAGCAAGCACAGATACGCAGTATTTT. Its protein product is CASSKAARTASTDTQYF.

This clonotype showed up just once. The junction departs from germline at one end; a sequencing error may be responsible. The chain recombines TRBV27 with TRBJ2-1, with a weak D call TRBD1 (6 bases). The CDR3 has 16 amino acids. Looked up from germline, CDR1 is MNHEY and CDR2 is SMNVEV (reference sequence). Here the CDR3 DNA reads TGTGCCAGCAGTTTACGATGGGACAATTATTACAATGAGCATTTCTTC. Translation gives CASSLRWDNYYNEHFF.

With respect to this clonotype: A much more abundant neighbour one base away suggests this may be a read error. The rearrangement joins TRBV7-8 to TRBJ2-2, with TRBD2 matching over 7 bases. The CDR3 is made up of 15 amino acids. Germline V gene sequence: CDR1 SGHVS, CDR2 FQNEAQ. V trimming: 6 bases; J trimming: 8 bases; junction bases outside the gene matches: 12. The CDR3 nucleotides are TGTGCCAGCAGGCTCGTTGGGAGGGCCATTGGGGAGCTGTTTTTT. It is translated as CASRLVGRAIGELFF.

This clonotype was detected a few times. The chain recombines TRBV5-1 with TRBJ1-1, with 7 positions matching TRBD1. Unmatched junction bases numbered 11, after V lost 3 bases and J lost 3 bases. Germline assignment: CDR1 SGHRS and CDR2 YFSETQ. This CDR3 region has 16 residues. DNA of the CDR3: TGCGCCAGCAGCTGGGGCCGACAGGGAGCGGACACTGAAGCTTTCTTT. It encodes CASSWGRQGADTEAFF.

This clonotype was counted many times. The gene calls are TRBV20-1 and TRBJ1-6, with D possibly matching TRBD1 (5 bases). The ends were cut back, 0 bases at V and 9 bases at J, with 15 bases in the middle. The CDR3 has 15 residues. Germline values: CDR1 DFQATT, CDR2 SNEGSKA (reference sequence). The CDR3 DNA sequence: TGCAGTGCTAGAGATCGGGGGATCCTTATTTCACCCCTCCACTTT. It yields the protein CSARDRGILISPLHF.

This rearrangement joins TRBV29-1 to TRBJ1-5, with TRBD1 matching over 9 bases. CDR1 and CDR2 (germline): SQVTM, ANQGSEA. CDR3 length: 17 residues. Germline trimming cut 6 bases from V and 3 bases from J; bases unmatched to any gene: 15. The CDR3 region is CSVVDRGAGYDNQPQHF. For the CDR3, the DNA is TGCAGCGTGGTGGACAGGGGCGCGGGGTATGACAATCAGCCCCAGCATTTT.